The table lists the clone carrying this TCR beta chain with a few counts. Its antigen is as yet unknown. These data come from a study of T cells after posttransplantation cyclophosphamide. General study points: Donor-recipient repertoire similarity was low at 1-2 months, rising over year one.

Some clones are missing from TCRdb's copy, which holds only in-frame ones; the method was immunoSEQ multiplex PCR. The sample holds 30,000 to 45,000 clones, and no clone turns up only once. Germline CDR1 and CDR2: SEHNR and FQNEAQ (reference sequence). The CDR3 loop spans 15 amino acids. Trimming cost V 1 base and J 0 bases, with 7 bases left between them. The chain links TRBV7-9 to TRBJ2-4; the D gene is possibly TRBD1 (5 bases). The clonotype was recovered from a girl aged 10 to 17 in good health, CMV-negative, and a related stem cell transplant donor. Sequencing was done on a sample of PBMCs. In nucleotides, the CDR3 is TGTGCCAGCAGCTTAGAGGGGTTAGCCAAAAACATTCAGTACTTC. Translation: CASSLEGLAKNIQYF.